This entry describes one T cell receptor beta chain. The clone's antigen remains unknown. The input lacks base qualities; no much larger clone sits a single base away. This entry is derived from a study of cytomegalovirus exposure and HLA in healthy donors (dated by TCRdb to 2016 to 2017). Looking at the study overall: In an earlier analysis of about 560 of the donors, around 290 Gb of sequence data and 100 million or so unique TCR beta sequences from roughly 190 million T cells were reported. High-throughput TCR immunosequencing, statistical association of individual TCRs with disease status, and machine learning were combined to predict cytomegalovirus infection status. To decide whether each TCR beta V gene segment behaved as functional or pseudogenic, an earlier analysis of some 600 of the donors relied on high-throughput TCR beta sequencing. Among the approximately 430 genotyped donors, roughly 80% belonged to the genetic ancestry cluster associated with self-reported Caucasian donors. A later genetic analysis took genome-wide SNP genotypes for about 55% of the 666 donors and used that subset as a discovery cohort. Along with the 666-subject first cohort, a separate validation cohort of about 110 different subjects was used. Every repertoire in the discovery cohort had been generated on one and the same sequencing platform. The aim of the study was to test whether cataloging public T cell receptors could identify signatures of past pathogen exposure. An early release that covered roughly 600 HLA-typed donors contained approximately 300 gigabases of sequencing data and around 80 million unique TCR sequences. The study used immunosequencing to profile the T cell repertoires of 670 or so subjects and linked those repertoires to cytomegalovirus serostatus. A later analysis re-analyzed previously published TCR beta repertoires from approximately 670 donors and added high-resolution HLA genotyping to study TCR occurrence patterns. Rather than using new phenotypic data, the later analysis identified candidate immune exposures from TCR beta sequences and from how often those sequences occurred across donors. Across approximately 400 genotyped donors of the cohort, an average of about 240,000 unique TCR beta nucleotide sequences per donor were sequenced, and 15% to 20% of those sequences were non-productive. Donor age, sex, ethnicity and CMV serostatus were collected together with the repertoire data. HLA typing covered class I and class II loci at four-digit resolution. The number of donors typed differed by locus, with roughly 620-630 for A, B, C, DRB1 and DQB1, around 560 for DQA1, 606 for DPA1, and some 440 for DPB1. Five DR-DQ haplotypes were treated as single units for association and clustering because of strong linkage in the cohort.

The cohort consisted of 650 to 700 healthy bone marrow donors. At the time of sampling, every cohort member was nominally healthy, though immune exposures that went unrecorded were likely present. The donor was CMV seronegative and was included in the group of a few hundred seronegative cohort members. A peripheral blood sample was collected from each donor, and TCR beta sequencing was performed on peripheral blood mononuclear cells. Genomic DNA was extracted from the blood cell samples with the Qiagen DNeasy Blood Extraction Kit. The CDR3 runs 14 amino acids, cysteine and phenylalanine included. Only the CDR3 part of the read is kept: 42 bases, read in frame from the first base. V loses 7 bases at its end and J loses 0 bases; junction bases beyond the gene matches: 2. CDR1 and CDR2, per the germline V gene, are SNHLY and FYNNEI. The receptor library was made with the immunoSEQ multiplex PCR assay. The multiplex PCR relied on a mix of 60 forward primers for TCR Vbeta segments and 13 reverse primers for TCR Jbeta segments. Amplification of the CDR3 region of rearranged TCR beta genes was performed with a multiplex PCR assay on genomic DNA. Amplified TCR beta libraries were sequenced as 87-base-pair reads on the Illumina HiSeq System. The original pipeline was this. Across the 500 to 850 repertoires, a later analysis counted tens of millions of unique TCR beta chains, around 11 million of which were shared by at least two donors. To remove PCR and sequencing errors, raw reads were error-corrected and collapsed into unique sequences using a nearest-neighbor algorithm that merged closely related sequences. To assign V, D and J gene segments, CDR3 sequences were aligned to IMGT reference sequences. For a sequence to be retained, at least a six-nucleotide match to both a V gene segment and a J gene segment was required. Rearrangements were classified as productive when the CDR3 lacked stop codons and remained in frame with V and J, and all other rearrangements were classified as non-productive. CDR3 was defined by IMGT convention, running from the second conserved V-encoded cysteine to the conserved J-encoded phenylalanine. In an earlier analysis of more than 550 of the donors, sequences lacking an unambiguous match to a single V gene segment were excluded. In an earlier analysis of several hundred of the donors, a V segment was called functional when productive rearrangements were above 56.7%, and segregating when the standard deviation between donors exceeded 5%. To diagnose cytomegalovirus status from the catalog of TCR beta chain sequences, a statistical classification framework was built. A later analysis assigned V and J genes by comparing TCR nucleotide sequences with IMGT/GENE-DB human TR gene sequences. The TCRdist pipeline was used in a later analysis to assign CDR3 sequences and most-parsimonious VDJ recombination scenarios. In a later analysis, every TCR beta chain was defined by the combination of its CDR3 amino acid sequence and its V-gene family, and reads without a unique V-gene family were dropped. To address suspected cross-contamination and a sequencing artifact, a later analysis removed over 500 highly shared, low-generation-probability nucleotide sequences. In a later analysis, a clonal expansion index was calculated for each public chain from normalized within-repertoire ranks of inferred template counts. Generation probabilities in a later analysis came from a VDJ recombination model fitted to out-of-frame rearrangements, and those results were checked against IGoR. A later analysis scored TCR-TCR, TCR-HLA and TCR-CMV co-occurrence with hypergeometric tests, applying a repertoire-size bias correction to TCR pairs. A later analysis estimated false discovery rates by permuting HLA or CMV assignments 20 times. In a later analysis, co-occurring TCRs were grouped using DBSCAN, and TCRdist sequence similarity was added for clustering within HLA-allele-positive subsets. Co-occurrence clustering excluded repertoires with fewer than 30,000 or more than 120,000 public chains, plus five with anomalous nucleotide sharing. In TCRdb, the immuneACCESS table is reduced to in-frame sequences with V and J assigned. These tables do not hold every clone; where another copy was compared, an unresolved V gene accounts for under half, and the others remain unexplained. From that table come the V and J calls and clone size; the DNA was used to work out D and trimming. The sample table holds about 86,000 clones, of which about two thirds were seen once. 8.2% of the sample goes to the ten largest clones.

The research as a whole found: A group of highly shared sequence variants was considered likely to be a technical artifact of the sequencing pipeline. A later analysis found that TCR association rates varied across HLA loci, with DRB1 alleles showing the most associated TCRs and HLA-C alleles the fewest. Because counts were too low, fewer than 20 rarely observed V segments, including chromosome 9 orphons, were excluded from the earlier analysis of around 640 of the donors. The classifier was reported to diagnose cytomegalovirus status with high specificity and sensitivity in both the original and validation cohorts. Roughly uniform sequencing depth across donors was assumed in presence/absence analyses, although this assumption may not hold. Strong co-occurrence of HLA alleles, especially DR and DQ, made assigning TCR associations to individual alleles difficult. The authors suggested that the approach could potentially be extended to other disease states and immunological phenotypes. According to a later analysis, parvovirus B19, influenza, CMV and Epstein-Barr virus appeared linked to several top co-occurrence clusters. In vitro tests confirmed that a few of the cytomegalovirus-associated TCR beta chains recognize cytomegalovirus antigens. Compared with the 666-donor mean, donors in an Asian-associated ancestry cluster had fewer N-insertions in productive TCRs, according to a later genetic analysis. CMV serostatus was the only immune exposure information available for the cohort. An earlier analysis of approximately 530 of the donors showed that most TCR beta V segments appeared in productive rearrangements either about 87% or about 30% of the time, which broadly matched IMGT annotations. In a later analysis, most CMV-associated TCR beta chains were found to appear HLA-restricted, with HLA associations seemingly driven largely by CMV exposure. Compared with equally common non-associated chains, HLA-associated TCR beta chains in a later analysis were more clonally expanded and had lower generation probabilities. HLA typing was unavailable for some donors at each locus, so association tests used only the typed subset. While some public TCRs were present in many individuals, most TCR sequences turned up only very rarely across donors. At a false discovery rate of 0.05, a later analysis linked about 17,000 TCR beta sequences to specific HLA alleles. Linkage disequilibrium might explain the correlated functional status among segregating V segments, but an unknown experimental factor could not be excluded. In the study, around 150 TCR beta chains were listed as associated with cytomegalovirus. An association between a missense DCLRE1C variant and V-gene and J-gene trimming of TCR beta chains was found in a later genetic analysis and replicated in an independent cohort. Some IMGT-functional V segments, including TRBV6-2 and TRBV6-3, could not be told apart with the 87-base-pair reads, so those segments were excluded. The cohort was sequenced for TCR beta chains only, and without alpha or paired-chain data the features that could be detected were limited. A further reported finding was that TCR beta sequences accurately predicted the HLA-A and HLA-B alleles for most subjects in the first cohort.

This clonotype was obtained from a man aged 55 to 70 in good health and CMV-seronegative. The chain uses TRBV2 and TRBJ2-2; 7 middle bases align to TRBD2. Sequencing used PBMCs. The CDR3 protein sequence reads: CASIRGANTGELFF. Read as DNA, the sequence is TGTGCCAGCATACGGGGGGCGAACACCGGGGAGCTGTTTTTT.